A selection of T cell receptor beta chains follows, all from one sample in a study of T cell repertoires in cytomegalovirus infection. TCRdb reprocessed the reads with MiXCR, giving one entry per CDR3 protein. The sample consists of 450,000 to 650,000 distinct CDR3 sequences, about 30% of them appearing once. Sequences were obtained from PBMCs. Receptors originate from a human donor in good health (CMV status not recorded). Some clones in this sample may be carry-over from other donors' samples. Both conserved end residues are part of each CDR3. A D gene is named only where the DNA matches it firmly. Clone size appears in some rows only: once, few, many, or a class for an expanded clone.

cdr3_aa: CATTAGGELFF
cdr3_nt: TGTGCCACGACTGCAGGGGGGGAGCTGTTTTTT
v_call: TRBV19
j_call: TRBJ2-2
d_call: .
clone_size: many

cdr3_aa: CASSPRGVNTEAFF
cdr3_nt: TGTGCCAGCAGTCCCAGGGGAGTGAACACTGAAGCTTTCTTT
v_call: TRBV12-3/TRBV12-4
j_call: TRBJ1-1
d_call: .
clone_size: many

cdr3_aa: CASSRPLRGNTIYF
cdr3_nt: TGTGCCAGCAGCCGACCACTAAGAGGAAACACCATATATTTT
v_call: TRBV11-3
j_call: TRBJ1-3
d_call: .
clone_size: .

cdr3_aa: CASSQEGANTQYF
cdr3_nt: TGTGCCAGCAGCCAAGAGGGGGCTAATACGCAGTATTTT
v_call: TRBV3-1
j_call: TRBJ2-3
d_call: .
clone_size: .

cdr3_aa: CASRRGQGSMEQFF
cdr3_nt: TGTGCCAGCAGAAGAGGACAGGGGAGCATGGAGCAGTTCTTC
v_call: TRBV6-5
j_call: TRBJ2-1
d_call: TRBD1
clone_size: .

cdr3_aa: CASRTRAPFQTGTGELFF
cdr3_nt: TGTGCCAGCAGAACAAGGGCGCCGTTCCAAACCGGCACCGGGGAGCTGTTTTTT
v_call: TRBV13
j_call: TRBJ2-2
d_call: .
clone_size: .

cdr3_aa: CALRGPSYGELFF
cdr3_nt: TGTGCCCTGCGTGGGCCCTCCTACGGGGAGCTGTTTTTT
v_call: TRBV30
j_call: TRBJ2-2
d_call: .
clone_size: few

cdr3_aa: CASSFLRDTEAFF
cdr3_nt: TGTGCCAGCAGCTTTTTAAGGGACACTGAAGCTTTCTTT
v_call: TRBV7-2
j_call: TRBJ1-1
d_call: .
clone_size: few

cdr3_aa: CSAREQVLPRNEQFF
cdr3_nt: TGCAGTGCTAGAGAGCAGGTCCTCCCCCGGAATGAGCAGTTCTTC
v_call: TRBV20-1
j_call: TRBJ2-1
d_call: .
clone_size: .

cdr3_aa: CASSTGMNTEAFF
cdr3_nt: TGTGCCAGCAGCACAGGGATGAACACTGAAGCTTTCTTT
v_call: TRBV5-5
j_call: TRBJ1-1
d_call: .
clone_size: few

cdr3_aa: CASSGGTSGTADTQYF
cdr3_nt: TGTGCCAGCAGTGGTGGGACTAGCGGGACGGCAGATACGCAGTATTTT
v_call: TRBV6-1
j_call: TRBJ2-3
d_call: TRBD2
clone_size: few

cdr3_aa: CASSYPSGGNEQFF
cdr3_nt: TGTGCCAGCAGTTACCCTAGCGGGGGGAATGAGCAGTTCTTC
v_call: TRBV6-2/TRBV6-3
j_call: TRBJ2-1
d_call: TRBD2
clone_size: few

cdr3_aa: CASSQDPQSDTQYF
cdr3_nt: TGCGCCAGCAGCCAAGATCCCCAATCAGATACGCAGTATTTT
v_call: TRBV4-1
j_call: TRBJ2-3
d_call: .
clone_size: many

cdr3_aa: CASTRSPLSADTQYF
cdr3_nt: TGTGCCAGCACCCGGAGCCCTCTCTCGGCAGATACGCAGTATTTT
v_call: TRBV6-5
j_call: TRBJ2-3
d_call: .
clone_size: few

cdr3_aa: CASSLTSGVRTDTQYF
cdr3_nt: TGTGCCAGCAGTCTGACTAGCGGGGTCCGCACAGATACGCAGTATTTT
v_call: TRBV7-2
j_call: TRBJ2-3
d_call: TRBD2
clone_size: many

cdr3_aa: CASSVALAGTQYF
cdr3_nt: TGTGCCAGCAGCGTAGCTTTAGCGGGAACGCAGTATTTT
v_call: TRBV9
j_call: TRBJ2-3
d_call: TRBD2
clone_size: .

cdr3_aa: CASSGGLAGYNEQFF
cdr3_nt: TGTGCCAGCAGCGGGGGACTAGCGGGATACAATGAGCAGTTCTTC
v_call: TRBV5-6
j_call: TRBJ2-1
d_call: TRBD2
clone_size: few

cdr3_aa: CASSLDRGLLGTDTQYF
cdr3_nt: TGTGCCAGCAGCTTAGATCGGGGACTCCTGGGCACAGATACGCAGTATTTT
v_call: TRBV7-9
j_call: TRBJ2-3
d_call: .
clone_size: few

cdr3_aa: CASRGGSTGELFF
cdr3_nt: TGTGCCAGTAGAGGCGGGAGTACCGGGGAGCTGTTTTTT
v_call: TRBV19
j_call: TRBJ2-2
d_call: TRBD2
clone_size: .

cdr3_aa: CASSDGTSGMDEQFF
cdr3_nt: TGTGCCAGCAGTGACGGGACTAGCGGGATGGATGAGCAGTTCTTC
v_call: TRBV2
j_call: TRBJ2-1
d_call: TRBD2
clone_size: few

cdr3_aa: CAISEFEGVGTEAFF
cdr3_nt: TGTGCCATCAGTGAGTTTGAGGGGGTGGGCACTGAAGCTTTCTTT
v_call: TRBV10-3
j_call: TRBJ1-1
d_call: .
clone_size: few

cdr3_aa: CASSLGLAPPDTQYF
cdr3_nt: TGTGCCAGCAGCCTGGGACTAGCGCCCCCAGATACGCAGTATTTT
v_call: TRBV7-2
j_call: TRBJ2-3
d_call: TRBD2
clone_size: many

cdr3_aa: CASSRTGPNQPQHF
cdr3_nt: TGTGCCAGCAGTCGGACAGGGCCTAATCAGCCCCAGCATTTT
v_call: TRBV7-2
j_call: TRBJ1-5
d_call: TRBD1
clone_size: many

cdr3_aa: CASSYDRSTSGNTIYF
cdr3_nt: TGTGCCAGCAGTTACGACAGGTCCACCTCTGGAAACACCATATATTTT
v_call: TRBV6-2/TRBV6-3
j_call: TRBJ1-3
d_call: .
clone_size: many

cdr3_aa: CASSTGDEQFF
cdr3_nt: TGTGCCAGCAGTACTGGGGATGAGCAGTTCTTC
v_call: TRBV12-3/TRBV12-4
j_call: TRBJ2-1
d_call: .
clone_size: .

cdr3_aa: CASSHRGPNQPQHF
cdr3_nt: TGTGCCAGCAGCCACCGGGGGCCAAATCAGCCCCAGCATTTT
v_call: TRBV11-3
j_call: TRBJ1-5
d_call: .
clone_size: many

cdr3_aa: CASSYRDRDLAPQHF
cdr3_nt: TGTGCCAGCAGTTACCGGGACAGGGATCTGGCGCCCCAGCATTTT
v_call: TRBV6-2/TRBV6-3
j_call: TRBJ1-5
d_call: TRBD1
clone_size: few

cdr3_aa: CASGSRRGEELFF
cdr3_nt: TGTGCCAGCGGATCTAGACGGGGGGAGGAGCTGTTTTTT
v_call: TRBV2
j_call: TRBJ2-2
d_call: TRBD2
clone_size: .

cdr3_aa: CASSVGLGGAQPQHF
cdr3_nt: TGTGCCAGTAGTGTAGGCTTGGGTGGGGCTCAGCCCCAGCATTTT
v_call: TRBV19
j_call: TRBJ1-5
d_call: .
clone_size: .

cdr3_aa: CASSRTSGAGELFF
cdr3_nt: TGTGCCAGCAGTCGGACTAGCGGGGCCGGGGAGCTGTTTTTT
v_call: TRBV12-3/TRBV12-4
j_call: TRBJ2-2
d_call: TRBD2
clone_size: .

cdr3_aa: CASSLLNTEAFF
cdr3_nt: TGTGCCAGCAGCCTGTTGAACACTGAAGCTTTCTTT
v_call: TRBV7-9
j_call: TRBJ1-1
d_call: .
clone_size: many

cdr3_aa: CASGASGTGELFF
cdr3_nt: TGTGCCTCGGGGGCTAGCGGGACCGGGGAGCTGTTTTTT
v_call: TRBV6-2/TRBV6-3
j_call: TRBJ2-2
d_call: TRBD2
clone_size: few

cdr3_aa: CASSLSLGGVTYEQYF
cdr3_nt: TGTGCCAGCAGCTTAAGCTTGGGCGGGGTTACCTACGAGCAGTACTTC
v_call: TRBV7-8
j_call: TRBJ2-7
d_call: .
clone_size: .

cdr3_aa: CASSLGPSDRGAEAFF
cdr3_nt: TGTGCCAGCAGTTTAGGCCCCTCGGACAGGGGCGCTGAAGCTTTCTTT
v_call: TRBV12-3/TRBV12-4
j_call: TRBJ1-1
d_call: TRBD1
clone_size: many

cdr3_aa: CASSLYTSGSGNEQFF
cdr3_nt: TGTGCCAGCAGTCTCTATACTAGCGGGAGTGGGAATGAGCAGTTCTTC
v_call: TRBV12-3/TRBV12-4
j_call: TRBJ2-1
d_call: TRBD2
clone_size: many

cdr3_aa: CASSFDPGAEKTQYF
cdr3_nt: TGTGCCAGCAGCTTCGATCCAGGGGCTGAAAAGACCCAGTACTTC
v_call: TRBV7-6
j_call: TRBJ2-5
d_call: .
clone_size: many

cdr3_aa: CASRWDETEAFF
cdr3_nt: TGTGCCAGCCGGTGGGATGAAACTGAAGCTTTCTTT
v_call: TRBV6-2/TRBV6-3
j_call: TRBJ1-1
d_call: .
clone_size: few

cdr3_aa: CASRNDRELAKNIQYF
cdr3_nt: TGTGCCAGCAGGAACGATAGAGAGTTAGCCAAAAACATTCAGTACTTC
v_call: TRBV12-3/TRBV12-4
j_call: TRBJ2-4
d_call: .
clone_size: many

cdr3_aa: CASSSRRRNEQFF
cdr3_nt: TGTGCCAGCTCGTCCCGGAGACGGAATGAGCAGTTCTTC
v_call: TRBV7-3
j_call: TRBJ2-1
d_call: .
clone_size: few

cdr3_aa: CASSYILAGSYNEQFF
cdr3_nt: TGTGCCAGCAGTTACATACTAGCGGGCTCCTACAATGAGCAGTTCTTC
v_call: TRBV6-2/TRBV6-3
j_call: TRBJ2-1
d_call: TRBD2
clone_size: .

cdr3_aa: CASSLNEGPQHF
cdr3_nt: TGTGCCAGCAGCTTGAACGAGGGGCCCCAGCATTTT
v_call: TRBV5-6
j_call: TRBJ1-5
d_call: .
clone_size: .

cdr3_aa: CASSSEDSYEKLFF
cdr3_nt: TGTGCCAGCAGCTCGGAAGACAGTTATGAAAAACTGTTTTTT
v_call: TRBV5-4
j_call: TRBJ1-4
d_call: .
clone_size: few

cdr3_aa: CASIGTSGIPDEQFF
cdr3_nt: TGTGCCAGTATTGGCACTAGCGGGATCCCCGATGAGCAGTTCTTC
v_call: TRBV19
j_call: TRBJ2-1
d_call: TRBD2
clone_size: .